Listed here are 21 T cell receptor beta chains from one sample, sequenced in a study of blood T cell repertoires in COVID-19. Some clones are missing from TCRdb's copy, which holds only in-frame ones; the method was immunoSEQ multiplex PCR. The table has about 110,000 clones, 76% seen once. The sequencing input was peripheral blood. The receptors come from a woman aged 80 or over with acute or convalescent COVID-19.

The rearrangement links TRBV19 to TRBJ2-7; 8 nucleotides match TRBD1. The germline CDR1 and CDR2 sequences are LNHDA and SQIVND (reference sequence). The junction had 14 bases not matched to a gene; V was cut back by 4 bases and J by 3 bases. This CDR3 region has 17 residues. CDR3 sequence reads: CASSRGTGSPSFYEQYF. The CDR3 DNA sequence: TGTGCCAGTAGTAGAGGGACAGGTTCTCCCTCATTCTACGAGCAGTACTTC.

V gene TRBV5-6 combines with J gene TRBJ2-3; 8 bases line up with TRBD2. V shed 6 bases, J shed 1 base, and the junction held 13 bases outside the gene matches. The CDR3 length is 17 residues. Germline loops: CDR1 SGHDT, CDR2 YYEEEE. CDR3 nucleotide sequence: TGTGCCAGCACCCCAAACCCGGGGGGGCCCGGCACAGATACGCAGTATTTT. This sequence encodes CASTPNPGGPGTDTQYF.

This clone was counted a few times. This sequence joins TRBV11-1 and TRBJ2-1; TRBD2 agrees at 10 bases. The CDR3 is 15 amino acids. Per germline, CDR1 SGHAT and CDR2 FQDESV (reference sequence). J was trimmed by 5 bases and V by 1 base; bases with no gene match: 2. This CDR3 reads CASSLDLAGDNEQFF. The CDR3 DNA reads TGTGCCAGCAGCTTAGATCTAGCGGGAGACAATGAGCAGTTCTTC.

V gene TRBV10-3 combines with J gene TRBJ2-7; 8 nucleotides agree with TRBD1. Per germline, CDR1 ENHRY and CDR2 SYGVKD. V shed 10 bases and J 0 bases; nucleotides not matched to a gene: 5. CDR3 size: 13 residues. The CDR3 is CATAGTGSYEQYF. CDR3 nucleotide sequence: TGTGCCACGGCGGGGACAGGCTCCTACGAGCAGTACTTC.

The rearrangement links TRBV7-6 to TRBJ1-6, with D possibly matching TRBD1 (5 bases). The CDR3 sequence is 15 residues long. V lost 5 bases and J lost 8, with 16 bases in between. Germline lookup yields CDR1 SGHVS and CDR2 FNYEAQ. CDR3 DNA sequence: TGTGCCAGCAGCCCTCTAACCGGGGGGGATTCACCCCTCCACTTT. Its translation is CASSPLTGGDSPLHF.

The chain links TRBV30 to TRBJ2-1; 12 bases are shared with TRBD2. Germline CDR1 reads GTSNPN; CDR2 reads SVGIG (reference sequence). The J segment lost 9 bases and the V segment lost 3 bases, leaving 9 bases of the junction unmatched. There are 15 residues in the CDR3. In nucleotides, the CDR3 is TGTGCCTGGAGACGACTAGCGGGAGCTCTGAGTGAGCAGTTCTTC. Its translation: CAWRRLAGALSEQFF.

The gene calls are TRBV5-1 and TRBJ1-3; D is possibly TRBD1 (6 bases). V shed 4 bases and J shed 2 bases, with 13 bases lying between them. In germline, CDR1 is SGHRS, CDR2 YFSETQ. There are 15 residues in the CDR3. The chain's CDR3 is CASSMEGVPGNTIYF. Here the CDR3 DNA reads TGCGCCAGCAGCATGGAGGGGGTCCCTGGAAACACCATATATTTT.

V and J are TRBV4-2 and TRBJ2-5; 8 bases map to TRBD2. The CDR3 sequence is 15 residues long. Germline assignment: CDR1 LGHNA and CDR2 YNFKEQ. V lost 5 bases to trimming and J lost 0 bases; unmatched junction nucleotides: 5. The CDR3 reads CASSYLAGYQETQYF. The CDR3 DNA sequence: TGTGCCAGCAGCTACTTAGCGGGGTACCAAGAGACCCAGTACTTC.

This clone was seen once. The chain combines TRBV3-1 (or the pseudogene TRBV3-2) with TRBJ2-7, with TRBD2 matching over 12 bases. Germline V gene data show CDR1 as LGHDT and CDR2 as YNNKEL (reference sequence). V shed 8 bases and J 0 bases; nucleotides not matched to a gene: 2. This CDR3 is 14 amino acids long. CDR3 DNA sequence: TGTGCCAGCGGACTAGCGGGGAACTCCTACGAGCAGTACTTC. Translating gives CASGLAGNSYEQYF.

V is TRBV6-5 and J is TRBJ1-2; the D gene is possibly TRBD1 (5 bases). The germline V and J ends were trimmed by 7 bases and 4 bases, with 10 bases remaining between them. The germline V gene has CDR1 MNHEY and CDR2 SVGAGI. The CDR3 loop spans 12 amino acids. Here the CDR3 reads CASTRGGYGYTF. CDR3 sequence (DNA): TGTGCCAGCACCCGGGGGGGCTATGGCTACACCTTC.

The gene calls are TRBV7-2 and TRBJ2-3, with a weak D call TRBD2 (5 bases). V was pared by 1 base and J by 1 base, with 9 bases between. Germline loops: CDR1 SGHTA, CDR2 FQGNSA. This CDR3 comprises 15 residues. In nucleotides, the CDR3 is TGTGCCAGCAGCTTAGGAGGGCGAGGCACAGATACGCAGTATTTT. It encodes CASSLGGRGTDTQYF.

The sample holds a few counts of this clone. The J gene is TRBJ1-2, the V gene TRBV6-5, with 7 bases that match TRBD1. The CDR3 has 15 amino acids. V lost 6 bases to trimming and J lost 2 bases; unmatched junction nucleotides: 9. CDR1 and CDR2 from the germline V gene are MNHEY and SVGAGI. The CDR3 DNA is TGTGCCAGCAGAAGCGAAGCGACAGGGAACTATGGCTACACCTTC. Protein product: CASRSEATGNYGYTF.

This clone occurred once. This rearrangement joins TRBV3-1 (or the pseudogene TRBV3-2) to TRBJ1-2, with D unresolved. Germline V lookup: CDR1 LGHDT, CDR2 YNNKEL (reference sequence). This CDR3 region has 15 residues. Deletions cut 1 base from V and 8 bases from J, with 17 bases between. The CDR3 nucleotides read TGTGCCAGCAGCCAAGTTGTCGGCCCAGGCGGGGGCTACACCTTC. Translated: CASSQVVGPGGGYTF.

The gene calls are TRBV9 and TRBJ2-5; 7 bases match TRBD2. Germline lookup yields CDR1 SGDLS and CDR2 YYNGEE. The CDR3 runs 15 residues. J lost 5 bases, V lost 6 bases, and 13 bases had no gene match. CDR3 DNA sequence: TGTGCCAGCACCTCCTTCGGGAGGCCCGGCGAGACCCAGTACTTC. Protein: CASTSFGRPGETQYF.

The chain links TRBV11-2 to TRBJ2-1; 8 bases align to TRBD2. The CDR3 consists of 17 residues. With V trimmed by 1 base and J by 8 bases, 13 bases remained unmatched. Looked up from germline, CDR1 is SGHAT and CDR2 is FQNNGV. CDR3 bases: TGTGCCAGCAGCTTAGCCCCCTCGGGGGGGCCTTTCCATGAGCAGTTCTTC. This encodes CASSLAPSGGPFHEQFF.

This sequence joins TRBV20-1 and TRBJ2-4, with 9 bases fitting TRBD2. The CDR3 is 19 residues long. Germline CDR1 is DFQATT and CDR2 is SNEGSKA (reference sequence). V shed 3 bases, J shed 0 bases, and the junction held 15 bases outside the gene matches. As DNA, the CDR3 is TGCAGTGCTAGTTTTAGGACTAGCGAACAAAAACTAGCCAAAAACATTCAGTACTTC. It is translated as CSASFRTSEQKLAKNIQYF.

The chain uses TRBV27 and TRBJ2-7; 10 bases match TRBD2. The length of the CDR3 is 14 residues. The V and J ends lost 2 bases and 3 bases, in that order; junction bases with no gene match: 1. In germline, CDR1 is MNHEY, CDR2 SMNVEV (reference sequence). CDR3 protein: CASSLLAGVYEQYF. The CDR3 DNA reads TGTGCCAGCAGTTTACTAGCGGGAGTCTACGAGCAGTACTTC.

The V and J genes are TRBV6-2 or TRBV6-3 and TRBJ2-7, with 8 bases matching TRBD2. Germline lookup yields CDR1 MNHEY and CDR2 SVGEGT. V lost 2 bases and J lost 1; bases outside the gene matches: 1. The CDR3 totals 14 residues. CDR3: CASSYGTRSYEQYF. CDR3 nucleotides: TGTGCCAGCAGTTACGGGACTAGATCCTACGAGCAGTACTTC.

This sequence joins TRBV2 and TRBJ1-5; perhaps TRBD1 as D (5 bases). The CDR3 extends over 14 amino acids. The V end was cut by 3 bases, the J end by 7 bases, with 13 bases between. From germline, CDR1 is SNHLY and CDR2 FYNNEI. In DNA form, the CDR3 reads TGTGCCAGCAGTGACAGGGCGGGAGAACAGCCCCAGCATTTT. It encodes CASSDRAGEQPQHF.

J is TRBJ1-1 and V is TRBV9; TRBD1 is a possible D gene (6 bases). Germline V gene data show CDR1 as SGDLS and CDR2 as YYNGEE. Trimming pared 0 bases from V and 0 bases from J, leaving 18 bases between. The CDR3 runs 18 residues. The CDR3 spells CASSVGGQYRGLNTEAFF. As DNA, the CDR3 is TGTGCCAGCAGCGTAGGGGGGCAGTATCGGGGTTTGAACACTGAAGCTTTCTTT.

The chain links TRBV18 to TRBJ1-1; no clear D. V lost 0 bases and J lost 6, with 8 bases in between. This CDR3 is 13 amino acids long. From germline, CDR1 is KGHSH and CDR2 LQKENI. The CDR3 loop is CASSPPAVAEAFF. For the CDR3, the DNA is TGTGCCAGCTCACCACCGGCGGTCGCTGAAGCTTTCTTT.